This note documents a single T cell receptor beta chain sequence. The antigen is unknown. Primers: 60 Vbeta forward and 13 Jbeta reverse. Clones were read by immunoSEQ multiplex PCR, and TCRdb kept only the in-frame ones, dropping some. The data show 150,000 to 200,000 clones, roughly 85% seen once. This CDR3 has 13 residues. CDR1 is GTSNPN and CDR2 is SVGIG in the germline V gene (reference sequence). V lost 1 base to trimming and J lost 7 bases, with 14 bases between them. This entry is derived from a study of cytomegalovirus exposure and HLA in healthy donors. Findings and caveats of the study: The authors later linked a missense DCLRE1C variant to TCR beta V- and J-gene trimming.

Sequenced material: PBMCs. V and J are TRBV30 and TRBJ2-7, with D possibly TRBD2 on 6 matching bases. The sequence derives from a woman in her twenties or thirties in good health and CMV-seropositive. CDR3 sequence: CAWSAGGAGEQYF. The CDR3 DNA reads TGTGCCTGGAGTGCTGGAGGGGCGGGGGAGCAGTACTTC.